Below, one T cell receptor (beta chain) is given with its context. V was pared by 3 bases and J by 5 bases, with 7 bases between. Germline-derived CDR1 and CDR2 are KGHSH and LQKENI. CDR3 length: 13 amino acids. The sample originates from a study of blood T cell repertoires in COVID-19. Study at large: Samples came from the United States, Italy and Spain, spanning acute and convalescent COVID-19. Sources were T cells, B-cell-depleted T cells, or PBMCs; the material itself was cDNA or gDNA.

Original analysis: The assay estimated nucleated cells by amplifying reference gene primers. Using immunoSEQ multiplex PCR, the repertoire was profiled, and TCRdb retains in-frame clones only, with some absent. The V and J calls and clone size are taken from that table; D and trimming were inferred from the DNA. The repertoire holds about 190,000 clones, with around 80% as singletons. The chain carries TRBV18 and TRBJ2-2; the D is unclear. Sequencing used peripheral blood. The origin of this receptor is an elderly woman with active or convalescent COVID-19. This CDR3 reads CASSPVGTGELFF. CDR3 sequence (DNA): TGTGCCAGCTCACCTGTCGGTACCGGGGAGCTGTTTTTT.